The rows below give T cell receptor beta chains drawn from one sample of a study of cytotoxic CD8 clonotypes in ibrutinib-treated CLL. TCRdb's copy holds only in-frame clones and misses some; the assay was immunoSEQ multiplex PCR. The table includes more than 110,000 clones, 70% to 80% detected once. Sequences were derived from PBMCs, sampled after 24 months of ibrutinib treatment. The receptors stem from a human donor with chronic lymphocytic leukemia. Both conserved end residues are part of each CDR3. Fields, in order: J gene, D gene, V gene, clone size, CDR3 protein, CDR3 DNA. D genes are given only for firm matches. The size field is filled for only some rows; it gives once, few, many or a size class.

j_call: TRBJ2-5; d_call: NA; v_call: TRBV11-2; clone_size: NA; cdr3_aa: CASTRGLETQYF; cdr3_nt: TGTGCCAGTACGCGGGGGCTGGAGACCCAGTACTTC
j_call: TRBJ2-7; d_call: NA; v_call: TRBV6-5; clone_size: NA; cdr3_aa: CASSTHRDGTYEQYF; cdr3_nt: TGTGCCAGCAGCACACACCGGGACGGGACCTACGAGCAGTACTTC
j_call: TRBJ2-7; d_call: NA; v_call: TRBV5-1; clone_size: few; cdr3_aa: CASSLVASGEQYF; cdr3_nt: TGCGCCAGCAGCTTGGTCGCATCGGGTGAGCAGTACTTC
j_call: TRBJ1-2; d_call: NA; v_call: TRBV5-8; clone_size: few; cdr3_aa: CASSRTPGKSNYGYTF; cdr3_nt: TGTGCCAGCAGCCGTACCCCTGGGAAATCTAACTATGGCTACACCTTC
j_call: TRBJ1-1; d_call: NA; v_call: TRBV6-6; clone_size: NA; cdr3_aa: CASRTSDAEAFF; cdr3_nt: TGTGCCAGCAGAACCAGTGACGCTGAAGCTTTCTTT
j_call: TRBJ1-5; d_call: NA; v_call: TRBV5-1; clone_size: NA; cdr3_aa: CASSGGPNQPQHF; cdr3_nt: TGTGCCAGCAGCGGAGGACCCAATCAGCCCCAGCATTTT
j_call: TRBJ1-2; d_call: NA; v_call: TRBV29-1; clone_size: few; cdr3_aa: CSGADLLGYTF; cdr3_nt: TGCAGCGGTGCCGACTTGCTAGGCTACACCTTC
j_call: TRBJ2-2; d_call: NA; v_call: TRBV7-7; clone_size: NA; cdr3_aa: CASTLGTTNTGELFF; cdr3_nt: TGTGCCAGCACCCTGGGGACAACGAACACCGGGGAGCTGTTTTTT
j_call: TRBJ2-5; d_call: NA; v_call: TRBV6-6; clone_size: NA; cdr3_aa: CASSYSGSPQETQYF; cdr3_nt: TGTGCCAGCAGTTACTCGGGTAGCCCCCAAGAGACCCAGTACTTC
j_call: TRBJ1-2; d_call: NA; v_call: TRBV4-3; clone_size: NA; cdr3_aa: CASSPLGGARGGYTF; cdr3_nt: TGCGCCAGCAGCCCCCTGGGGGGGGCTAGAGGTGGCTACACCTTC
j_call: TRBJ1-2; d_call: NA; v_call: TRBV11-2; clone_size: NA; cdr3_aa: CASSPGGWINYGYTF; cdr3_nt: TGTGCCAGCAGCCCCGGTGGGTGGATAAACTATGGCTACACCTTC